These 26 T cell receptor beta chains came from one sample sequenced in a study of graft-versus-host responses after intestinal transplantation. TCRdb's copy holds only in-frame clones and misses some; the assay was immunoSEQ multiplex PCR. The repertoire holds 85,000 to 100,000 clones, with approximately 94% as singletons. These receptors' antigens are unknown. Sequenced here: unstimulated CD8+ T cells sorted from spleen or lymph node cells, sampled before intestinal transplant. The receptors stem from a human donor who received an intestinal transplant.

The V and J genes are TRBV13 and TRBJ2-5; 8 nucleotides align to TRBD2. The germline V gene encodes CDR1 PRHDT and CDR2 FYEKMQ (reference sequence). V dropped 5 bases and J dropped 5; count of bases not matched to a gene: 10. This CDR3 is 15 amino acids long. The CDR3 region has the DNA TGTGCCAGCAGCCTCCGCCCGGGGGGGGCCGAGACCCAGTACTTC. Its translation is CASSLRPGGAETQYF.

The chain carries TRBV18 and TRBJ1-2, with D maybe TRBD1 (5 bases). The V and J ends lost 2 bases and 1 base respectively, with 8 bases between them. CDR1 and CDR2 from the germline V gene are KGHSH and LQKENI. There are 14 residues in the CDR3. In nucleotides, the CDR3 is TGTGCCAGCTCACCAGATGACAGTAACTATGGCTACACCTTC. Protein product: CASSPDDSNYGYTF.

This sequence joins TRBV11-2 and TRBJ2-2; 12 positions match TRBD2. This CDR3 region has 15 residues. The J segment lost 6 bases and the V segment lost 5 bases, leaving 4 bases of the junction unmatched. Germline V gives CDR1 SGHAT, CDR2 FQNNGV. For the CDR3, the DNA is TGTGCCAGCAGCGCTAGCGGGGGGGCCCCCGGGGAGCTGTTTTTT. It is translated as CASSASGGAPGELFF.

The genes are TRBV6-5 and TRBJ2-1; 9 bases line up with TRBD2. Germline V CDR1 and CDR2: MNHEY, SVGAGI. This CDR3 region has 15 residues. J was trimmed by 4 bases and V by 4 bases; bases with no gene match: 5. CDR3 bases: TGTGCCAGCAGTTTCGTAGCGGGGGAGTACAATGAGCAGTTCTTC. Translation: CASSFVAGEYNEQFF.

The chain is built from TRBV4-3 and TRBJ2-7; a weak D match, TRBD2 (5 bases). This CDR3 comprises 15 residues. V shed 5 bases and J shed 4 bases, with 18 bases lying between them. The V gene's germline CDR1 is LGHNA and CDR2 YSLEER. CDR3: CASSYSRVPGYEQYF. Written as DNA, the CDR3 is TGCGCCAGCAGCTACTCGCGGGTTCCGGGGTACGAGCAGTACTTC.

The chain carries TRBV11-1 and TRBJ2-1; D not resolved. Germline V gene data show CDR1 as SGHAT and CDR2 as FQDESV (reference sequence). V dropped 2 bases and J dropped 4 bases, with 12 bases sitting between them. The CDR3 sequence is 15 residues long. The CDR3 loop reads CASSLHGTGYNEQFF. CDR3 coding DNA: TGTGCCAGCAGCTTACACGGTACGGGTTACAATGAGCAGTTCTTC.

The sample holds a few counts of this clone. The chain links TRBV27 to TRBJ1-1, with 10 bases aligning to TRBD1. Germline CDR1 reads MNHEY; CDR2 reads SMNVEV (reference sequence). This CDR3 region has 16 residues. After removal of 0 bases from V and 6 bases from J, the junction contained 7 bases not matched to a gene. In nucleotides, the CDR3 is TGTGCCAGCAGTTTATCGGGACAGGGGATCGTAGCTGAAGCTTTCTTT. This translates into CASSLSGQGIVAEAFF.

This clone has only one observation. Different DNA sequences within this sample yield the same CDR3. This sequence joins TRBV7-9 and TRBJ1-1, with D unclear. The V gene lost 5 bases and the J gene lost 3 bases, with 4 bases spanning the gap. The CDR3 has 11 amino acids. Germline loops: CDR1 SEHNR, CDR2 FQNEAQ (reference sequence). The CDR3 sequence is CASSPDTEAFF. DNA of the CDR3: TGTGCCAGCAGCCCGGACACTGAAGCTTTCTTT.

This clone appeared once. This chain uses TRBV13 with TRBJ2-3; 9 bases align to TRBD2. The CDR3 totals 16 residues. Germline V gene lookup returns CDR1 PRHDT and CDR2 FYEKMQ (reference sequence). V lost 4 bases, J lost 2 bases, and 7 bases stayed unmatched. The CDR3 is CASSSRTSVYTDTQYF. DNA for the CDR3: TGTGCCAGCAGCTCCCGGACTAGCGTGTACACAGATACGCAGTATTTT. Combining the CDR3 with reference TRBV13 and TRBJ2-3 gives the whole variable domain AAGVIQSPRHLIKEKRETATLKCYPIPRHDTVYWYQQGPGQDPQFLISFYEKMQSDKGSIPDRFSAQQFSDYHSELNMSSLELGDSALYFCASSSRTSVYTDTQYFGPGTRLTVL.

The sample holds one count of this clone. V usage is TRBV6-1 and J usage is TRBJ2-2; perhaps TRBD1 as D (5 bases). V lost 2 bases and J 1 base, leaving 8 bases between the germline ends. This CDR3 is built from 15 residues. Germline loops: CDR1 MNHNS, CDR2 SASEGT. This chain's CDR3 is CASSEYQGNTGELFF. Here the CDR3 DNA reads TGTGCCAGCAGTGAATACCAGGGGAACACCGGGGAGCTGTTTTTT.

This chain links TRBV30 with TRBJ1-5, with D possibly TRBD1 on 6 matching bases. Germline V gene lookup returns CDR1 GTSNPN and CDR2 SVGIG (reference sequence). Trimming removed 2 bases at V and 4 bases at J, with 12 bases between. The CDR3 is made up of 14 amino acids. Here the CDR3 reads CAWSRGNWNQPQHF. In nucleotides, the CDR3 is TGTGCCTGGAGTAGGGGGAATTGGAATCAGCCCCAGCATTTT.

This clone has just a few counts. The CDR3 is CASSEARNQPQHF. The CDR3 DNA reads TGCGCCAGCAGTGAGGCCCGGAATCAGCCCCAGCATTTT. The V call is TRBV10-2, the J call TRBJ1-5; no firm D call. V was pared by 2 bases and J by 4 bases, with 6 bases between. CDR3 length: 13 amino acids. Germline V gene sequence: CDR1 WSHSY, CDR2 SAAADI.

V and J are TRBV11-3 and TRBJ2-3, with TRBD2 matching 14 bases. Per germline, CDR1 SGHNT and CDR2 YENEEA. There are 15 residues in the CDR3. Trimming cost V 6 bases and J 6 bases; bases outside gene matches: 5. This CDR3 reads CASSHGTSGGDTQYF. DNA for the CDR3: TGTGCCAGCAGTCACGGGACTAGCGGGGGTGATACGCAGTATTTT.

The rearrangement joins TRBV11-2 to TRBJ2-7, with 9 bases identical to TRBD2. The germline V gene has CDR1 SGHAT and CDR2 FQNNGV. V dropped 1 base and J dropped 3; count of bases not matched to a gene: 4. The CDR3 extends over 15 amino acids. CDR3 coding DNA: TGTGCCAGCAGCTTAGCTAGCGGGGAAAACTACGAGCAGTACTTC. As protein: CASSLASGENYEQYF.

J is TRBJ2-7 and V is TRBV6-6; 9 bases agree with TRBD1. The CDR3 has 14 residues. The junction had 6 bases not matched to a gene; V was cut back by 5 bases and J by 4 bases. Germline-derived CDR1 and CDR2 are MNHNY and SVGAGI (reference sequence). Written as DNA, the CDR3 is TGTGCCAGCAGTGCCCGGGACAGGGTGTACGAGCAGTACTTC. Translated: CASSARDRVYEQYF.

The genes are TRBV6-5 and TRBJ1-2; 8 positions agree with TRBD1. V dropped 2 bases and J dropped 13; count of bases not matched to a gene: 3. From germline, CDR1 is MNHEY and CDR2 SVGAGI. This CDR3 contains 11 residues. CDR3 bases: TGTGCCAGCAGTTACGGACAGGGCGTCACCTTC. It encodes CASSYGQGVTF.

The V call is TRBV30, the J call TRBJ2-7; 7 bases are a match to TRBD1. The CDR3 extends over 14 amino acids. V was pared by 3 bases and J by 2 bases, with 7 bases of the junction left unmatched. Germline values: CDR1 GTSNPN, CDR2 SVGIG (reference sequence). In DNA, the CDR3 is TGTGCCTGGAGCGTCGGACAGGTCGCCTACGAGCAGTACTTC. Protein: CAWSVGQVAYEQYF.

The chain employs TRBV29-1 and TRBJ1-4; maybe TRBD1 (6 bases). Trimming removed 5 bases from V and 4 bases from J, with 17 bases in between. Germline V gives CDR1 SQVTM, CDR2 ANQGSEA. CDR3 length: 15 amino acids. The CDR3 here is CSVYEGGVVNEKLFF. CDR3 nucleotide sequence: TGCAGCGTTTACGAGGGGGGGGTCGTTAATGAAAAACTGTTTTTT.

This clone was counted a single time. This rearrangement joins TRBV10-3 to TRBJ2-1, with 8 nucleotides matching TRBD1. The ends lost 4 bases at V and 2 bases at J; junction bases unmatched: 4. The V gene's germline CDR1 is ENHRY and CDR2 SYGVKD. There are 15 residues in the CDR3. The CDR3 here is CAISVGQGPYNEQFF. The CDR3 nucleotides read TGTGCCATCAGTGTCGGACAGGGCCCCTACAATGAGCAGTTCTTC.

J is TRBJ1-1 and V is TRBV27; tentatively, D is TRBD1 (5 bases). V lost 5 bases, J lost 10 bases, and 14 bases lay in between. Germline CDR1 reads MNHEY; CDR2 reads SMNVEV (reference sequence). This CDR3 region has 12 residues. CDR3 coding DNA: TGTGCCAGCAGTGCCACAGGTTTCCGAGCTTTCTTT. It encodes CASSATGFRAFF.

This clone showed up just once. The chain uses TRBV7-9 and TRBJ2-1; TRBD2 is a possible D gene (7 bases). There are 18 residues in the CDR3. Germline loops: CDR1 SEHNR, CDR2 FQNEAQ (reference sequence). V dropped 2 bases and J dropped 5 bases, with 22 bases sitting between them. The CDR3 loop is CASSLSAGGGHTNNEQFF. The DNA for the CDR3 is TGTGCCAGCAGCTTAAGCGCGGGCGGGGGACATACCAACAATGAGCAGTTCTTC. Together with reference TRBV7-9 and TRBJ2-1, the CDR3 gives the full variable domain: DTGVSQNPRHKITKRGQNVTFRCDPISEHNRLYWYRQTLGQGPEFLTYFQNEAQLEKSRLLSDRFSAERPKGSFSTLEIQRTEQGDSAMYLCASSLSAGGGHTNNEQFFGPGTRLTVL.

The rearrangement uses TRBV5-1 and TRBJ2-7; TRBD2 aligns across 8 bases. Germline lookup yields CDR1 SGHRS and CDR2 YFSETQ. The CDR3 covers 14 residues. The trim removed 0 bases at V and 4 bases at J, leaving 3 bases unmatched. CDR3 bases: TGCGCCAGCAGCTTGGCCGGGGGGGGGTACGAGCAGTACTTC. Amino acid sequence: CASSLAGGGYEQYF.

This clone was counted once. The V gene is TRBV9, the J gene TRBJ2-7, with a weak D call TRBD1 (6 bases). The germline V gene encodes CDR1 SGDLS and CDR2 YYNGEE. Trimming cost V 0 bases and J 3 bases, with 7 bases left between them. The CDR3 spans 13 residues. CDR3 bases: TGTGCCAGCAGCGTAGCACAGGGCTACGAGCAGTACTTC. Amino acids: CASSVAQGYEQYF. Based on the CDR3 plus reference TRBV9 and TRBJ2-7, the full variable domain is DSGVTQTPKHLITATGQRVTLRCSPRSGDLSVYWYQQSLDQGLQFLIQYYNGEERAKGNILERFSAQQFPDLHSELNLSSLELGDSALYFCASSVAQGYEQYFGPGTRLTVT.

V gene TRBV9 combines with J gene TRBJ2-2; 8 positions agree with TRBD1. The CDR3 consists of 15 residues. J was trimmed by 3 bases and V by 4 bases; bases with no gene match: 5. Germline V gene sequence: CDR1 SGDLS, CDR2 YYNGEE. The CDR3 sequence is CASSFEGQDTGELFF. CDR3 nucleotide sequence: TGTGCCAGCAGCTTCGAGGGACAGGACACCGGGGAGCTGTTTTTT.

The V and J genes are TRBV19 and TRBJ2-1; TRBD1 matches 8 bases. Germline V gene sequence: CDR1 LNHDA, CDR2 SQIVND (reference sequence). Trimming removed 5 bases from V and 4 bases from J; junction bases left unmatched: 10. This CDR3 has 16 residues. This CDR3 reads CASSATSTGVYNEQFF. Here the CDR3 DNA reads TGTGCCAGTAGTGCAACCTCGACAGGGGTATACAATGAGCAGTTCTTC.

V is TRBV2 and J is TRBJ1-4; TRBD1 matches 10 bases. J lost 8 bases, V lost 8 bases, and 14 bases had no gene match. This CDR3 is 16 amino acids long. The germline V gene encodes CDR1 SNHLY and CDR2 FYNNEI. The CDR3 spells CASLGMVGQGNEKLFF. As DNA, the CDR3 is TGTGCCAGCCTTGGGATGGTGGGACAGGGGAACGAAAAACTGTTTTTT.